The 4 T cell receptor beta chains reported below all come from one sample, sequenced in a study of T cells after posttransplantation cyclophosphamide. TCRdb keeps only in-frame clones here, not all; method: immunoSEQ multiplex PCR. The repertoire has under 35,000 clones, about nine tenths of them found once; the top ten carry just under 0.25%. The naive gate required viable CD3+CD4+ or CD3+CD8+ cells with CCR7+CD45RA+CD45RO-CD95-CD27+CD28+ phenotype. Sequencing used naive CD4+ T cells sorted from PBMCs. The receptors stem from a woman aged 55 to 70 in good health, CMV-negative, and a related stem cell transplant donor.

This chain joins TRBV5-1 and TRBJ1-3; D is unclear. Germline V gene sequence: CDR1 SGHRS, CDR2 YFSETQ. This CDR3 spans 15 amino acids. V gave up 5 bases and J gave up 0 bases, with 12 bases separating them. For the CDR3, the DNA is TGCGCCAGCAGGGTTGAGGGTAGCTCTGGAAACACCATATATTTT. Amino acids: CASRVEGSSGNTIYF.

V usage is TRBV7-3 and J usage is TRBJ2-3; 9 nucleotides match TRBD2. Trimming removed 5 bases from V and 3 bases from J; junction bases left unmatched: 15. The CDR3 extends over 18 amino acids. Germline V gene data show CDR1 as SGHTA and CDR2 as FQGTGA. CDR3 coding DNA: TGTGCCAGCAGCCCCCGGGGGGGGGCGGGGGGGCCTACAGATACGCAGTATTTT. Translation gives CASSPRGGAGGPTDTQYF.

The CDR3 nucleotides are TGCAGCACCCTAGGATCCCAGGGATCCTACGAGCAGTACTTC. It is translated as CSTLGSQGSYEQYF. This chain uses TRBV29-1 with TRBJ2-7, with D possibly TRBD1 on 5 matching bases. The CDR3 totals 14 residues. V lost 8 bases and J 1 base, leaving 18 bases between the germline ends. Germline V lookup: CDR1 SQVTM, CDR2 ANQGSEA.

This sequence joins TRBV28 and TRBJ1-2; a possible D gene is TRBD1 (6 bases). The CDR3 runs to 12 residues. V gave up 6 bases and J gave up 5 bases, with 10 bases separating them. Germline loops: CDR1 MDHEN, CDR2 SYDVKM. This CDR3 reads CASRDRSYGYTF. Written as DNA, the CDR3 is TGTGCCAGCAGAGACAGGTCATATGGCTACACCTTC.